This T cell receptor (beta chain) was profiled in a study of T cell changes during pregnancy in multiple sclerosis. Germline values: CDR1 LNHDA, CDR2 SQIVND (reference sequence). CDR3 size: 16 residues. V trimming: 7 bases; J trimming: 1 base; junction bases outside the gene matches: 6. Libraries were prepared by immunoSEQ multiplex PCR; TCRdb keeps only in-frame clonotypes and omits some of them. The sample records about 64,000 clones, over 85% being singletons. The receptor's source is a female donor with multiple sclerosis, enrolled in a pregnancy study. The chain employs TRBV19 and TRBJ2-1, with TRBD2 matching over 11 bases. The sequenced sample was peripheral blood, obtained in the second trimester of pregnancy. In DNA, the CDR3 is TGTGCCAGTAACACACTAGCGGGAGTATCCTACAATGAGCAGTTCTTC. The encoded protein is CASNTLAGVSYNEQFF.